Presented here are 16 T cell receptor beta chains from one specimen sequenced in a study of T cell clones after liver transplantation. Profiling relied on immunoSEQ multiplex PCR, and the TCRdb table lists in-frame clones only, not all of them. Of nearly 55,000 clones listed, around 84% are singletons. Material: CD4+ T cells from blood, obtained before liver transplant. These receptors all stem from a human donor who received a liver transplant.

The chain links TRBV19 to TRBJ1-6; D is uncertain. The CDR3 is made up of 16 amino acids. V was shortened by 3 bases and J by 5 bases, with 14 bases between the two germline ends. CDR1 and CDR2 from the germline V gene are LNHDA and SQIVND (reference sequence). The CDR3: CASSMMRNTNNSPLHF. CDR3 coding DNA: TGTGCCAGTAGTATGATGAGGAACACTAATAATTCACCCCTCCACTTT.

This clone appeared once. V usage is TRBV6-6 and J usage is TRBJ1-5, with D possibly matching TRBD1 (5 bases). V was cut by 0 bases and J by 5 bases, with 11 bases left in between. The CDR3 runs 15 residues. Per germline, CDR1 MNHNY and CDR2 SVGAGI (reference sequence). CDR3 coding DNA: TGTGCCAGCAGTTACTCGAGAGGGGTCCATCAGCCCCAGCATTTT. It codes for CASSYSRGVHQPQHF.

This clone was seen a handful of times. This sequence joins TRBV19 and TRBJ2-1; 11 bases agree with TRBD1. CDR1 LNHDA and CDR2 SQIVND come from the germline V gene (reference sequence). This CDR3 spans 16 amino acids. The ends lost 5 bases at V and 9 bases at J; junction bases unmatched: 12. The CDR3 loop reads CASSLGQGVQRSEQFF. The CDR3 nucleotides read TGTGCCAGTAGTCTGGGACAGGGGGTCCAGAGGAGTGAGCAGTTCTTC. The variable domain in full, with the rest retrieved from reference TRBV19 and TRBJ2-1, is DGGITQSPKYLFRKEGQNVTLSCEQNLNHDAMYWYRQDPGQGLRLIYYSQIVNDFQKGDIAEGYSVSREKKESFPLTVTSAQKNPTAFYLCASSLGQGVQRSEQFFGPGTRLTVL.

Here the CDR3 reads CASSYREGSSYNEQFF. Written as DNA, the CDR3 is TGTGCCAGCTCATATCGGGAGGGGAGCTCCTACAATGAGCAGTTCTTC. The chain carries TRBV18 and TRBJ2-1; 8 positions match TRBD2. In germline, CDR1 is KGHSH, CDR2 LQKENI. The CDR3 has 16 residues. V trimming: 5 bases; J trimming: 0 bases; junction bases outside the gene matches: 6.

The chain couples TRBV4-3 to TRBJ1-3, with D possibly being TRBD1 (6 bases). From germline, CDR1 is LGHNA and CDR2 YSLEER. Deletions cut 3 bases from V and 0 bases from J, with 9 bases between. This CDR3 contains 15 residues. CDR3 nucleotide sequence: TGCGCCAGCAGCCATGTACAGGGCTCTGGAAACACCATATATTTT. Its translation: CASSHVQGSGNTIYF.

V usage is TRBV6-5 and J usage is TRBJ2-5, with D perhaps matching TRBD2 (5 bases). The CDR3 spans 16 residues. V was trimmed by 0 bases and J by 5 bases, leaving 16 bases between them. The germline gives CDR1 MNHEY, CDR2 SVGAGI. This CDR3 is CASSYSSRGFGETQYF. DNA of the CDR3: TGTGCCAGCAGTTACTCGAGTCGGGGTTTTGGGGAGACCCAGTACTTC.

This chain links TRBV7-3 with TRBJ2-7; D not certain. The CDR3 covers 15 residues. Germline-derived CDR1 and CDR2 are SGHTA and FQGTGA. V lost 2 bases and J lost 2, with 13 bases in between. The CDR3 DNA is TGTGCCAGCAGCTTATCGCCCCTCCCGACCTACGAGCAGTACTTC. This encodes CASSLSPLPTYEQYF.

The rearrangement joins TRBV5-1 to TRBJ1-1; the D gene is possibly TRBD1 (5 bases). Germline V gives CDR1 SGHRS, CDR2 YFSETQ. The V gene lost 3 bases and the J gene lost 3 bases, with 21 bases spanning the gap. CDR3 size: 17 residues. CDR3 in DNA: TGCGCCAGCAGCTCGGGGCTCGGTTTTTCGACGGACACTGAAGCTTTCTTT. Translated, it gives CASSSGLGFSTDTEAFF. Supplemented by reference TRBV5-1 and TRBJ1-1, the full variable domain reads KAGVTQTPRYLIKTRGQQVTLSCSPISGHRSVSWYQQTPGQGLQFLFEYFSETQRNKGNFPGRFSGRQFSNSRSEMNVSTLELGDSALYLCASSSGLGFSTDTEAFFGQGTRLTVV.

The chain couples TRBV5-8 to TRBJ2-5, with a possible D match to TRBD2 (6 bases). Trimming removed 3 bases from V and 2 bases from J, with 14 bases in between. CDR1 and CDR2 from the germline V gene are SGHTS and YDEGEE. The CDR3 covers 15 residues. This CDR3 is CASSSALGGQETQYF. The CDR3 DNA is TGTGCCAGCAGCTCCGCCTTGGGGGGTCAAGAGACCCAGTACTTC.

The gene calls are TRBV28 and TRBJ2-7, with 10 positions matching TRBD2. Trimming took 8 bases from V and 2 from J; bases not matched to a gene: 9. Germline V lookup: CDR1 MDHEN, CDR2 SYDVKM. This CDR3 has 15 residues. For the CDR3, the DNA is TGTGCCAGCTCGCCCTCAGCGGGAGGGGCCTACGAGCAGTACTTC. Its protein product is CASSPSAGGAYEQYF.

CDR3 sequence reads: CASSVENPFF. CDR3 nucleotide sequence: TGTGCCAGCAGTGTAGAGAACCCTTTCTTT. J is TRBJ1-1 and V is TRBV2; the D is unclear. Per the germline V gene, CDR1 is SNHLY and CDR2 is FYNNEI. This CDR3 is 10 amino acids long. Trimming cost V 4 bases and J 12 bases, with 9 bases left between them.

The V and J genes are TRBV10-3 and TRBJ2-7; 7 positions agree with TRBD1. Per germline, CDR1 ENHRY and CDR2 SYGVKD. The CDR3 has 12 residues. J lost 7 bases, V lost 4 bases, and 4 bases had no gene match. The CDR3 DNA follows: TGTGCCATCAGTGGACAGGGTGGAGAGCAGTACTTC. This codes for CAISGQGGEQYF.

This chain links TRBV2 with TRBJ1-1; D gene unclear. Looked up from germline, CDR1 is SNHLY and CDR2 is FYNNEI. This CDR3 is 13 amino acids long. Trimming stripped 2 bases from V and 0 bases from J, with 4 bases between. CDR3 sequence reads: CASSERLNTEAFF. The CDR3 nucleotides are TGTGCCAGCAGTGAAAGGCTGAACACTGAAGCTTTCTTT.

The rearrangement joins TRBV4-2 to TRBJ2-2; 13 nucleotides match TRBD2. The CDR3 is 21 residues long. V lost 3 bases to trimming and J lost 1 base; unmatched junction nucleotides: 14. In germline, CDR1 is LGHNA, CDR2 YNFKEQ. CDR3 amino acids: CASSHSRGGGTSGKNTGELFF. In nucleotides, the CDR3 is TGTGCCAGCAGCCACTCCCGGGGGGGTGGGACTAGCGGGAAGAACACCGGGGAGCTGTTTTTT.

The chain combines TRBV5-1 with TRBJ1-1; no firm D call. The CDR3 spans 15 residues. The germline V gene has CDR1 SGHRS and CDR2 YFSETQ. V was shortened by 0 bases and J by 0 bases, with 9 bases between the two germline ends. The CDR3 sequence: CASSLEGQLNTEAFF. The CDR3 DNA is TGCGCCAGCAGCTTGGAAGGGCAATTGAACACTGAAGCTTTCTTT.

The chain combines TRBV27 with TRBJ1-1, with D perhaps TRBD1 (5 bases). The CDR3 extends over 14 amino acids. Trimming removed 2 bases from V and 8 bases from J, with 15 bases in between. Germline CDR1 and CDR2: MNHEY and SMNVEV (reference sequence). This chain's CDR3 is CASSLRAGTGEAFF. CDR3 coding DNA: TGTGCCAGCAGTTTACGAGCCGGGACGGGAGAAGCTTTCTTT.